The 21 T cell receptor beta chains below come from one sample, sequenced in a study of T-cell reconstitution after alpha-beta-depleted transplantation in children. Construction of the TCRbeta library involved unique molecular identifiers. In TCRdb, the PCR reads were re-called with MiXCR into one record per CDR3 protein. The sample has some 450,000 distinct CDR3 sequences, roughly 44% seen once. Source: PBMCs, taken before TCRalphabeta/CD19-depleted stem cell transplant. These receptors were taken from a girl aged 2-10 years with aplastic anemia, due to receive a stem cell transplant.

Many counts were recorded for this clonotype. The chain links TRBV6-5 to TRBJ1-3; D remains ambiguous. The CDR3 spans 14 residues. The V gene lost 2 bases and the J gene lost 3 bases, with 8 bases spanning the gap. The germline gives CDR1 MNHEY, CDR2 SVGAGI. Here the CDR3 reads CASSYGFGGNTIYF. The CDR3 DNA follows: TGTGCCAGCAGTTACGGGTTCGGTGGAAACACCATATATTTT.

Many counts were recorded for this clonotype. This sequence joins TRBV27 and TRBJ2-7; D not resolved. The V gene's germline CDR1 is MNHEY and CDR2 SMNVEV (reference sequence). Between the trimmed V and J ends, which lost 2 bases and 0 bases, there was a span of 14 bases. The CDR3 is 16 amino acids. The CDR3 sequence: CASSLSVNYPSYEQYF. CDR3 in DNA: TGTGCCAGCAGTTTAAGCGTCAACTACCCCTCCTACGAGCAGTACTTC.

This clonotype was seen at least ten times. The J gene is TRBJ1-2, the V gene TRBV20-1, with TRBD1 matching over 9 bases. J was trimmed by 5 bases and V by 0 bases; bases with no gene match: 10. CDR1 and CDR2 from the germline V gene are DFQATT and SNEGSKA (reference sequence). This CDR3 contains 16 residues. The CDR3 loop reads CSARDSYGQGRYGYTF. CDR3 coding DNA: TGCAGTGCTAGAGATTCCTACGGACAGGGGAGGTATGGCTACACCTTC.

At least ten counts were recorded for this clonotype. The chain links TRBV4-3 to TRBJ2-2; tentative D call: TRBD1 (6 bases). CDR1 is LGHNA, CDR2 YSLEER, per germline. V lost 4 bases and J 0 bases, leaving 12 bases between the germline ends. CDR3 length: 16 amino acids. The CDR3 sequence is CASSRMGHANTGELFF. The DNA for the CDR3 is TGCGCCAGCAGCCGAATGGGACATGCGAACACCGGGGAGCTGTTTTTT.

V usage is TRBV20-1 and J usage is TRBJ2-7, with D possibly TRBD1 on 6 matching bases. This CDR3 spans 13 amino acids. Trimming pared 5 bases from V and 3 bases from J, leaving 14 bases between. CDR1 is DFQATT and CDR2 is SNEGSKA in the germline V gene (reference sequence). CDR3 nucleotide sequence: TGCAGTGCTCACGGGACGGACAGCTACGAGCAGTACTTC. It is translated as CSAHGTDSYEQYF.

A few counts support this clonotype. The chain carries TRBV20-1 and TRBJ1-1; no clear D. Trimming shortened V by 2 bases and J by 0 bases, and 7 bases separated the two germline ends. Germline V gene sequence: CDR1 DFQATT, CDR2 SNEGSKA (reference sequence). The CDR3 consists of 13 residues. CDR3 in amino acids: CSARPHLNTEAFF. Here the CDR3 DNA reads TGCAGTGCTAGACCCCATTTGAACACTGAAGCTTTCTTT.

The chain uses TRBV29-1 and TRBJ2-7; tentatively, D is TRBD2 (5 bases). Per germline, CDR1 SQVTM and CDR2 ANQGSEA. The CDR3 has 13 amino acids. V was clipped by 4 bases and J by 3 bases, with 13 bases between them. The CDR3 spells CSVVRGWGYEQYF. For the CDR3, the DNA is TGCAGCGTTGTTCGGGGTTGGGGCTACGAGCAGTACTTC.

The gene calls are TRBV29-1 and TRBJ2-7; possibly TRBD1 for D (5 bases). Trimming took off 4 bases at V and 4 bases at J, with 11 bases between the two ends. This CDR3 has 12 amino acids. Germline loops: CDR1 SQVTM, CDR2 ANQGSEA. CDR3 bases: TGCAGCGTTGTCTGGGCAGGGTACGAGCAGTACTTC. The encoded protein is CSVVWAGYEQYF.

V and J are TRBV28 and TRBJ2-3; D unclear. This CDR3 contains 13 residues. The V gene's germline CDR1 is MDHEN and CDR2 SYDVKM. The V and J ends lost 6 bases and 1 base respectively, with 8 bases between them. CDR3 amino acids: CASRALGTDTQYF. The CDR3 nucleotides read TGTGCCAGCAGAGCCTTGGGCACAGATACGCAGTATTTT.

This clonotype occurred many times. The rearrangement joins TRBV7-9 to TRBJ2-1; no firm D call. The CDR3 covers 16 residues. Germline assignment: CDR1 SEHNR and CDR2 FQNEAQ (reference sequence). Trimming cost V 5 bases and J 6 bases, with 20 bases left between them. In DNA, the CDR3 is TGTGCCAGCAGCCGACGTTCCCTAGTTGAGTCCAATGAGCAGTTCTTC. Translation: CASSRRSLVESNEQFF.

This clonotype has only a few counts. This chain connects TRBV20-1 to TRBJ2-3; 7 bases agree with TRBD2. Germline lookup yields CDR1 DFQATT and CDR2 SNEGSKA (reference sequence). The V segment lost 5 bases and the J segment 3 bases; nucleotides outside the gene matches: 14. The CDR3 contains 16 residues. The CDR3, as DNA: TGCAGTGCTCTCCGACGGGCGGGAGTGGGTACAGATACGCAGTATTTT. This sequence encodes CSALRRAGVGTDTQYF.

This clonotype has just a few counts. The chain has TRBV11-2 and TRBJ2-1, with 9 positions matching TRBD1. CDR1 is SGHAT and CDR2 is FQNNGV in the germline V gene. The V and J ends lost 3 bases and 5 bases, in that order; junction bases with no gene match: 5. The CDR3 loop spans 15 amino acids. CDR3 in DNA: TGTGCCAGCAGCTTTGTGGGACAGGGAAACAATGAGCAGTTCTTC. This sequence encodes CASSFVGQGNNEQFF.

A few counts support this clonotype. The chain employs TRBV5-4 and TRBJ1-3; the D gene is possibly TRBD1 (6 bases). The CDR3 sequence is 15 residues long. CDR1 and CDR2 (germline): SGHNT, YYREEE (reference sequence). V was shortened by 3 bases and J by 0 bases, with 10 bases between the two germline ends. This CDR3 reads CASSSGTFSGNTIYF. CDR3 in DNA: TGTGCCAGCAGCTCTGGGACATTCTCTGGAAACACCATATATTTT.

This clonotype appeared a few times. This chain uses TRBV20-1 with TRBJ1-1, with D perhaps matching TRBD1 (5 bases). This CDR3 spans 14 amino acids. V lost 1 base, J lost 1 base, and 10 bases lay in between. The germline V gene has CDR1 DFQATT and CDR2 SNEGSKA (reference sequence). The CDR3 sequence is CSARVDGGNTEAFF. The CDR3 DNA sequence: TGCAGTGCTAGAGTTGATGGGGGGAACACTGAAGCTTTCTTT.

This clonotype has just a few counts. The rearrangement links TRBV20-1 to TRBJ2-3, with no clear D. The CDR3 contains 13 residues. V gave up 1 base and J gave up 3 bases, with 8 bases separating them. The germline V gene encodes CDR1 DFQATT and CDR2 SNEGSKA (reference sequence). CDR3 sequence: CSARVYRTDTQYF. The DNA for the CDR3 is TGCAGTGCTAGAGTTTACCGTACAGATACGCAGTATTTT.

This clonotype has only a few counts. The J gene is TRBJ2-3, the V gene TRBV11-2, with 7 positions matching TRBD2. The J segment lost 3 bases and the V segment lost 1 base, leaving 7 bases of the junction unmatched. This CDR3 is built from 16 residues. CDR1 and CDR2 (germline): SGHAT, FQNNGV. This chain's CDR3 is CASSLGASGDTDTQYF. The CDR3 DNA sequence: TGTGCCAGCAGCTTAGGGGCTAGCGGCGATACAGATACGCAGTATTTT. The variable domain in full, completed from reference TRBV11-2 and TRBJ2-3, reads EAGVAQSPRYKIIEKRQSVAFWCNPISGHATLYWYQQILGQGPKLLIQFQNNGVVDDSQLPKDRFSAERLKGVDSTLKIQPAKLEDSAVYLCASSLGASGDTDTQYFGPGTRLTVL.

The chain employs TRBV28 and TRBJ2-1; TRBD2 is a possible D gene (6 bases). Germline V gene data show CDR1 as MDHEN and CDR2 as SYDVKM. With 6 bases removed from V and 0 bases from J, the gap between germline ends came to 15 bases. The CDR3 has 16 residues. For the CDR3, the DNA is TGTGCCAGCAGCCCCAGGGCGGGGAGCTCCTACAATGAGCAGTTCTTC. Translated, it gives CASSPRAGSSYNEQFF.

V gene TRBV9 combines with J gene TRBJ1-2, with D unresolved. The germline V and J ends were trimmed by 4 bases and 4 bases, with 14 bases remaining between them. CDR1 is SGDLS, CDR2 YYNGEE, per germline. The CDR3 has 14 amino acids. The DNA of the CDR3 is TGTGCCAGCAGCCCGCAGTCCGGGCTCTATGGCTACACCTTC. It is translated as CASSPQSGLYGYTF.

This clonotype was seen a handful of times. The rearrangement joins TRBV20-1 to TRBJ2-1, with D maybe TRBD1 (6 bases). The V and J ends lost 0 bases and 5 bases respectively, with 17 bases between them. The CDR3 sequence is 16 residues long. Germline V gene lookup returns CDR1 DFQATT and CDR2 SNEGSKA (reference sequence). CDR3 in DNA: TGCAGTGCTAGAGATCGACTTGTTAGACAGGACAATGAGCAGTTCTTC. Encoded protein: CSARDRLVRQDNEQFF.

V usage is TRBV28 and J usage is TRBJ2-1, with TRBD2 matching over 10 bases. J gave up 9 bases and V 3 bases, and 5 bases lay outside the gene matches. This CDR3 spans 14 amino acids. Germline V gene sequence: CDR1 MDHEN, CDR2 SYDVKM. DNA for the CDR3: TGTGCCAGCAGTTTGCCGAAGCGGGGGGGTGAGCAGTTCTTC. This codes for CASSLPKRGGEQFF.

This chain connects TRBV12-3 or TRBV12-4 to TRBJ2-3, with TRBD2 matching 16 bases. Trimming took 4 bases from V and 5 from J; bases not matched to a gene: 9. The CDR3 is made up of 18 amino acids. The CDR3 reads CASSSGLAGGLRVDTQYF. The CDR3 coding sequence is TGTGCCAGCAGTTCGGGACTAGCGGGAGGGCTTCGGGTAGATACGCAGTATTTT.